Each of the 24 T cell receptor beta chains below was sequenced from the same sample in a study of blood T cell repertoires in COVID-19. TCRdb's table, derived via immunoSEQ multiplex PCR, lists solely in-frame clones and lacks some. The sample shows 250,000 to 300,000 clones, roughly 90% of them seen only once. The sequenced sample was PBMCs or T cells enriched from blood (not recorded which). The receptors were sampled from a woman between 40 and 50 years old who had recovered from COVID-19.

The chain recombines TRBV5-1 with TRBJ1-4, with 11 nucleotides matching TRBD1. Trimming removed 4 bases from V and 4 bases from J; junction bases left unmatched: 12. The CDR3 sequence is 18 residues long. Looked up from germline, CDR1 is SGHRS and CDR2 is YFSETQ. The CDR3 protein is CASSPRLGTGGNNEKLFF. As DNA, the CDR3 is TGCGCCAGCAGCCCGCGATTAGGGACAGGGGGAAATAATGAAAAACTGTTTTTT.

This clone was counted a single time. The genes are TRBV19 and TRBJ1-1; 11 bases match TRBD1. CDR3 length: 16 amino acids. Germline-derived CDR1 and CDR2 are LNHDA and SQIVND (reference sequence). Trimming cost V 6 bases and J 4 bases; bases outside gene matches: 10. The CDR3, as DNA: TGTGCCAGTAGGTTCGGGACAGGGGGATGGGGCACTGAAGCTTTCTTT. It encodes CASRFGTGGWGTEAFF. Together with reference TRBV19 and TRBJ1-1, the CDR3 gives the full variable domain: DGGITQSPKYLFRKEGQNVTLSCEQNLNHDAMYWYRQDPGQGLRLIYYSQIVNDFQKGDIAEGYSVSREKKESFPLTVTSAQKNPTAFYLCASRFGTGGWGTEAFFGQGTRLTVV.

The rearrangement uses TRBV25-1 and TRBJ2-1; D perhaps matches TRBD2 (5 bases). The CDR3 loop spans 14 amino acids. The germline CDR1 and CDR2 sequences are MGHDK and SYGVNS. Trimming took 5 bases from V and 3 from J, leaving 11 bases between them. The CDR3 sequence is CASSFAEVYNEQFF. In DNA, the CDR3 is TGTGCCAGCAGTTTTGCGGAGGTCTACAATGAGCAGTTCTTC.

The gene calls are TRBV6-5 and TRBJ2-7; 9 bases match TRBD1. V lost 0 bases to trimming and J lost 5 bases; unmatched junction nucleotides: 8. The CDR3 is 16 residues long. Germline V gene data show CDR1 as MNHEY and CDR2 as SVGAGI. The DNA for the CDR3 is TGTGCCAGCAGTTACTCCTCACAGGACAGGGGTGACGAGCAGTACTTC. Protein sequence: CASSYSSQDRGDEQYF.

This clone was observed a handful of times. The chain recombines TRBV10-3 with TRBJ1-4; TRBD1 matches at 10 bases. V shed 6 bases and J 3 bases; nucleotides not matched to a gene: 10. The length of the CDR3 is 17 residues. Germline loops: CDR1 ENHRY, CDR2 SYGVKD. Here the CDR3 reads CAISRDRGLAANEKLFF. CDR3 in DNA: TGTGCCATCAGCCGGGACAGGGGACTTGCGGCTAATGAAAAACTGTTTTTT.

The CDR3 sequence is CASTRGIEYEQYF. In nucleotides, the CDR3 is TGTGCCAGCACTCGGGGGATTGAGTACGAGCAGTACTTC. The chain combines TRBV6-5 with TRBJ2-7, with a weak D call TRBD2 (6 bases). Germline V gives CDR1 MNHEY, CDR2 SVGAGI. The CDR3 totals 13 residues. Trimming removed 7 bases at V and 4 bases at J, with 14 bases between.

The rearrangement uses TRBV11-2 and TRBJ1-6, with a possible D match to TRBD1 (6 bases). The germline V gene encodes CDR1 SGHAT and CDR2 FQNNGV. CDR3 length: 12 residues. Trimming took off 4 bases at V and 9 bases at J, with 7 bases between the two ends. In DNA, the CDR3 is TGTGCCAGCAGCTCACAGGGTTCACCCCTCCACTTT. Translation: CASSSQGSPLHF. The full variable domain, with the rest looked up from reference TRBV11-2 and TRBJ1-6, is EAGVAQSPRYKIIEKRQSVAFWCNPISGHATLYWYQQILGQGPKLLIQFQNNGVVDDSQLPKDRFSAERLKGVDSTLKIQPAKLEDSAVYLCASSSQGSPLHFGNGTRLTVT.

The rearrangement links TRBV3-1 (or the pseudogene TRBV3-2) to TRBJ1-1; a possible D gene is TRBD1 (5 bases). The V end lost 2 bases, the J end lost 3 bases, and 7 bases lay between the germline ends. The CDR3 loop spans 13 amino acids. CDR1 and CDR2 (germline): LGHDT, YNNKEL (reference sequence). This CDR3 reads CASSQQGYTEAFF. CDR3 nucleotide sequence: TGTGCCAGCAGCCAACAGGGATACACTGAAGCTTTCTTT.

This chain joins TRBV7-3 and TRBJ1-3; a possible D gene is TRBD1 (6 bases). CDR1 and CDR2 (germline): SGHTA, FQGTGA. This CDR3 contains 14 residues. Trimming cost V 5 bases and J 7 bases, with 15 bases left between them. CDR3 sequence (DNA): TGTGCCAGCAGCACAGGGCCGGGCGTCAACACCATATATTTT. Translating gives CASSTGPGVNTIYF.

The genes are TRBV5-6 and TRBJ2-2; TRBD1 aligns across 7 bases. Germline V gene data show CDR1 as SGHDT and CDR2 as YYEEEE. The CDR3 consists of 19 residues. The V gene end was trimmed by 6 bases and the J gene end by 3 bases; junction bases not matched to a gene: 20. This chain's CDR3 is CASTPFRALDRLYTGELFF. The CDR3, as DNA: TGTGCCAGCACCCCATTTAGAGCCCTGGACAGGTTGTACACCGGGGAGCTGTTTTTT. Based on the CDR3 plus reference TRBV5-6 and TRBJ2-2, the full variable domain is DAGVTQSPTHLIKTRGQQVTLRCSPKSGHDTVSWYQQALGQGPQFIFQYYEEEERQRGNFPDRFSGHQFPNYSSELNVNALLLGDSALYLCASTPFRALDRLYTGELFFGEGSRLTVL.

This chain uses TRBV5-4 with TRBJ2-7; TRBD1 agrees at 11 bases. V shed 4 bases and J 3 bases; nucleotides not matched to a gene: 3. Germline CDR1 is SGHNT and CDR2 is YYREEE (reference sequence). The CDR3 extends over 14 amino acids. The CDR3, as DNA: TGTGCCAGCAGCGGGGACAGGGGGTTCTACGAGCAGTACTTC. It encodes CASSGDRGFYEQYF.

The chain links TRBV29-1 to TRBJ1-2; unclear D gene. This CDR3 spans 12 amino acids. V lost 7 bases, J lost 0 bases, and 9 bases lay in between. Germline lookup yields CDR1 SQVTM and CDR2 ANQGSEA. CDR3 sequence: CSGGSTNYGYTF. For the CDR3, the DNA is TGCAGCGGAGGGTCCACTAACTATGGCTACACCTTC.

This clone was picked up a small number of times. The CDR3 reads CSVDIQGPSYGYTF. CDR3 in DNA: TGCAGCGTTGATATACAGGGTCCCTCATATGGCTACACCTTC. The chain uses TRBV29-1 and TRBJ1-2, with D possibly being TRBD1 (6 bases). Looked up from germline, CDR1 is SQVTM and CDR2 is ANQGSEA. Trimming removed 3 bases at V and 5 bases at J, with 16 bases between. The CDR3 consists of 14 residues.

The chain links TRBV9 to TRBJ1-1; D possibly corresponds to TRBD1 (6 bases). The CDR3 runs 15 residues. In germline, CDR1 is SGDLS, CDR2 YYNGEE. Trimming stripped 0 bases from V and 7 bases from J, with 16 bases between. In DNA, the CDR3 is TGTGCCAGCAGCGTAGCCTCCCCTTTACAGGGTGAAGCTTTCTTT. Its protein product is CASSVASPLQGEAFF.

The chain uses TRBV18 and TRBJ2-2, with 9 bases matching TRBD1. Germline lookup yields CDR1 KGHSH and CDR2 LQKENI. CDR3 length: 16 amino acids. V lost 6 bases and J lost 3; bases outside the gene matches: 8. CDR3 sequence: CASSRGQGSDTGELFF. CDR3 in DNA: TGTGCCAGCTCCCGCGGACAGGGGAGTGACACCGGGGAGCTGTTTTTT.

This clone was picked up one time. The rearrangement links TRBV7-8 to TRBJ1-2; a possible D gene is TRBD1 (6 bases). V gave up 4 bases and J gave up 4 bases, with 16 bases separating them. The CDR3 contains 15 residues. CDR1 is SGHVS and CDR2 is FQNEAQ in the germline V gene. The CDR3 protein is CASSSWDTDLYGYTF. The CDR3 nucleotides are TGTGCCAGCAGCTCGTGGGACACCGACCTCTATGGCTACACCTTC.

In the case of this clone: Other DNA variants within this sample encode the same CDR3. The J gene is TRBJ2-7, the V gene TRBV5-4, with 12 bases identical to TRBD2. The germline gives CDR1 SGHNT, CDR2 YYREEE (reference sequence). This CDR3 is built from 14 residues. With 3 bases clipped from V and 4 bases from J, the junction kept 2 bases outside the gene matches. CDR3 region: CASSSGLAGYEQYF. CDR3 nucleotide sequence: TGTGCCAGCAGCTCAGGACTAGCGGGGTACGAGCAGTACTTC.

The rearrangement joins TRBV5-1 to TRBJ1-1; TRBD1 matches at 9 bases. Germline loops: CDR1 SGHRS, CDR2 YFSETQ. The trim removed 2 bases at V and 5 bases at J, leaving 4 bases unmatched. This CDR3 is 14 amino acids long. In nucleotides, the CDR3 is TGCGCCAGCAGCTTCACAGGGGGCGTTACTGAAGCTTTCTTT. Protein sequence: CASSFTGGVTEAFF.

The CDR3 bases are TGTGCCAGCAGTGAAGGTGGCGGGAGGGTCCCTTTCGAGCAGTACTTC. Residues: CASSEGGGRVPFEQYF. The chain employs TRBV2 and TRBJ2-7, with 9 nucleotides matching TRBD2. V lost 1 base to trimming and J lost 6 bases; unmatched junction nucleotides: 10. CDR1 and CDR2 from the germline V gene are SNHLY and FYNNEI. This CDR3 is built from 16 residues.

The chain carries TRBV4-1 and TRBJ1-2; a possible D gene is TRBD1 (5 bases). The germline V gene has CDR1 MGHRA and CDR2 YSYEKL. V was clipped by 4 bases and J by 5 bases, with 17 bases between them. The length of the CDR3 is 15 residues. The CDR3 region is CASSPGTGTQYGYTF. DNA for the CDR3: TGCGCCAGCAGCCCCGGGACGGGGACTCAATATGGCTACACCTTC.

The CDR3 loop reads CASSLGGGTGNTIYF. In DNA form, the CDR3 reads TGTGCCAGCAGCTTAGGTGGAGGGACTGGAAACACCATATATTTT. The chain links TRBV7-2 to TRBJ1-3, with D unclear. The V end lost 1 base, the J end lost 2 bases, and 9 bases lay between the germline ends. The length of the CDR3 is 15 residues. CDR1 is SGHTA, CDR2 FQGNSA, per germline.

The chain is built from TRBV20-1 and TRBJ2-1; TRBD2 matches at 15 bases. The ends lost 3 bases at V and 10 bases at J; junction bases unmatched: 7. Germline assignment: CDR1 DFQATT and CDR2 SNEGSKA (reference sequence). This CDR3 region has 15 residues. In DNA, the CDR3 is TGCAGTGCTAGTCCCGGACTAGCGGGAGGGCAAGAGCAGTTCTTC. Its translation: CSASPGLAGGQEQFF.

The CDR3 DNA reads TGTGCCAGCAGCCTCCCCGGGCTAGCGGGAGCCAACACCGGGGAGCTGTTTTTT. Translation: CASSLPGLAGANTGELFF. V usage is TRBV7-6 and J usage is TRBJ2-2; TRBD2 aligns across 10 bases. J gave up 2 bases and V 5 bases, and 11 bases lay outside the gene matches. The CDR3 consists of 18 residues. From germline, CDR1 is SGHVS and CDR2 FNYEAQ.

The rearrangement uses TRBV29-1 and TRBJ1-1, with 10 bases identical to TRBD1. Per the germline V gene, CDR1 is SQVTM and CDR2 is ANQGSEA. The J segment lost 1 base and the V segment lost 7 bases, leaving 3 bases of the junction unmatched. This CDR3 is built from 13 residues. The CDR3 loop reads CSARDRGNTEAFF. The CDR3 DNA follows: TGCAGCGCAAGGGACAGGGGGAACACTGAAGCTTTCTTT.